This TCR beta chain was documented in a study of shared clonotypes between healthy human individuals. Regarding the study as a whole: Shared clonotypes across all four donors exceeded non-shared ones in generation probability. Memory subsets generally showed smaller estimated richness than naive subsets did.

This clone was observed once. Antigen: not known. In the authors' workflow: Sequence data from immunoSEQ were junction-only and lacked quality scores; consequently, filtering differed. TCRdb keeps only in-frame clones here, not all; method: immunoSEQ multiplex PCR. The D gene and trimming were derived from the DNA, and the V and J assignments and clone size from that table. Among about 2.1 million clones, 85% to 95% were seen once, and the ten largest hold under 2%. Naive-designated CD8 cells lacked CD45RO, were positively enriched for CCR7, and omitted terminally differentiated effector memory CD45RA+ cells. Among the donors, all were Caucasian adults who lived in Nashville, Tennessee. The CDR3 extends over 15 amino acids. Germline loops: CDR1 SGHRS, CDR2 YFSETQ. V lost 7 bases to trimming and J lost 4 bases, with 21 bases between them.

This sequence was found in a man aged 18 to 35 in good health. Some clones in this sample may be carry-over from other donors' samples. This chain links TRBV5-1 with TRBJ2-7; D perhaps matches TRBD1 (5 bases). The sample was naive CD8+ T cells from PBMCs. CDR3 sequence: CASALGYGAIYEQYF. The CDR3 DNA follows: TGCGCCAGCGCCCTCGGGTATGGGGCAATATACGAGCAGTACTTC.